This T cell receptor beta chain was sequenced for a study of tumor and adjacent non-tumor tissue in lung cancer. RNA was extracted from bulk tissue without any cell sorting. Between August and November 2014, newly diagnosed, chemotherapy-naive lung cancer patients underwent thoracic surgery in China. Three rounds of nested PCR, following a modified ARM-PCR protocol, produced the TCRbeta library. TCRdb re-derived calls from the multiplex PCR reads in MiXCR, one entry per CDR3 protein. The data contain under 150,000 distinct CDR3 sequences, around two thirds of them seen just once; the ten biggest clones take up approximately 18%. There are a few counts of this clonotype. Germline V gene data show CDR1 as SGHNT and CDR2 as YYREEE (reference sequence). Between the trimmed V and J ends, which lost 6 bases and 5 bases, there was a span of 14 bases. The length of the CDR3 is 13 residues.

Sample: lung tumor tissue. The clonotype was recovered from a man in his sixties with small cell lung cancer. The rearrangement links TRBV5-4 to TRBJ2-5; D perhaps matches TRBD1 (7 bases). CDR3 amino acids: CASIPPGGETQYF. CDR3 nucleotide sequence: TGTGCCAGCATCCCGCCAGGGGGGGAGACCCAGTACTTC. Filled out from reference TRBV5-4 and TRBJ2-5, the complete variable domain reads ETGVTQSPTHLIKTRGQQVTLRCSSQSGHNTVSWYQQALGQGPQFIFQYYREEENGRGNFPPRFSGLQFPNYSSELNVNALELDDSALYLCASIPPGGETQYFGPGTRLLVL.